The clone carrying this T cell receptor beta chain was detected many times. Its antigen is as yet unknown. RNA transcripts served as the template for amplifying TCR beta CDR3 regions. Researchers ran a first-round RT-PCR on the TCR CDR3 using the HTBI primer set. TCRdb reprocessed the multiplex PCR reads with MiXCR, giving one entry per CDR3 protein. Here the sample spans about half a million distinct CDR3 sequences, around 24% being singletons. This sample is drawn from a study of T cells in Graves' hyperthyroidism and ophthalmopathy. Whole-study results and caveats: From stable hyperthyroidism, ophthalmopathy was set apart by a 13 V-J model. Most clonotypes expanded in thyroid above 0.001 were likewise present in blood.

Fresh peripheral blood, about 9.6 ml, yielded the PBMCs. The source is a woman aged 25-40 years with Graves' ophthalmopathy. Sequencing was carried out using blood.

For the CDR3, the DNA is TGTGCCAGCAGTGAAATGTGGGACAGACTCTATGGCTACACCTTC. It is translated as CASSEMWDRLYGYTF. The gene calls are TRBV6-1 and TRBJ1-2, with 7 bases matching TRBD1. The CDR3 consists of 15 residues. The germline CDR1 and CDR2 sequences are MNHNS and SASEGT. V lost 2 bases and J lost 4; bases outside the gene matches: 7.